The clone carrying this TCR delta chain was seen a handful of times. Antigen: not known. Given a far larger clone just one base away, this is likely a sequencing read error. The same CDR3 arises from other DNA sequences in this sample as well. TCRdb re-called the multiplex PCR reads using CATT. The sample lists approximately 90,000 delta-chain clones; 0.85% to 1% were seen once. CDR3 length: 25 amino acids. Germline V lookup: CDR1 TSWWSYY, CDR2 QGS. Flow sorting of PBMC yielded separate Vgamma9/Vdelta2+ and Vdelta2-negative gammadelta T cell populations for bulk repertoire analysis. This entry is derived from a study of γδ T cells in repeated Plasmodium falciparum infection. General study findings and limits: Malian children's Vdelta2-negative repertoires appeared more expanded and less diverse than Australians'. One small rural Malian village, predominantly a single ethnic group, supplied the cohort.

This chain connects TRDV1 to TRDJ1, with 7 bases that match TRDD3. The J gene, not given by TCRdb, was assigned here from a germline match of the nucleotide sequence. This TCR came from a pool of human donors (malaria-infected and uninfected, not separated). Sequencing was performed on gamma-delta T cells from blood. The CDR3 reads CALGDSYREHHSGGRDIPYTDKLIF. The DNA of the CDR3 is TGTGCTCTCGGGGATTCTTACAGGGAGCACCATTCTGGGGGCCGCGACATCCCGTACACCGATAAACTCATCTTT.